The entry below gives a single TCR beta chain sequence along with its context. The sample belongs to a study of blood T cell repertoires in COVID-19. For the study at large: COVID-19 samples, acute and convalescent, were from the United States, Italy and Spain. PBMCs, B-cell-depleted T cells, or T cells were the source of the cDNA or gDNA that made up the material.

The J segment lost 7 bases and the V segment lost 2 bases, leaving 8 bases of the junction unmatched. Per the germline V gene, CDR1 is KGHSH and CDR2 is LQKENI. This CDR3 has 16 residues. Per the study methods: Estimation of nucleated cell counts was performed using reference gene primer amplification. Profiled with immunoSEQ multiplex PCR; TCRdb holds only in-frame clones, not every one. The V and J calls and clone size come from that table; D and trimming were worked out from the DNA. The sample yields tens of thousands of clones, roughly 78% seen once. This TCR came from a man between 60 and 75 years old with active or convalescent COVID-19. Sequenced sample: peripheral blood. The chain uses TRBV18 and TRBJ2-2; 9 nucleotides line up with TRBD1. The CDR3 coding sequence is TGTGCCAGCTCACCAACAGGGGGCGCCCCTGACGGGGAGCTGTTTTTT. Translating gives CASSPTGGAPDGELFF.